This TCR beta chain emerged from a study of CXCR3-negative and CXCR3-positive naive CD8 T cells. Findings and limits, study-wide: TRB CDR3s were more hydrophobic in CXCR3-positive than in CXCR3-negative naive cells. Memory cells differed in TRBV-TRBJ usage, but naive CXCR3-negative and CXCR3-positive cells had similar usage. Comparably high diversity marked both naive subsets, whereas memory CD8+ cells had much lower diversity.

In triplicate, each CD8+ T cell subset was sorted at under 350,000 cells per replicate. The CD45RO-CCR7+CD27+CD95- phenotype denoted naive CD8+ T cells. 5' RACE with UMI labels generated the TRB cDNA libraries. TCRdb derives one entry per CDR3 protein from the 5' RACE reads, leaving out DNA. This sample contains about 130,000 distinct CDR3 sequences. Details on this clonotype: Its antigen is currently unknown.

CDR3 length: 14 amino acids. Per germline, CDR1 SGHDN and CDR2 FVKESK. The J gene is TRBJ2-1, the V gene TRBV14. The TCR originated in a human donor in good health. Some clones in this sample may be carry-over from other donors' samples. Sequenced: naive CXCR3+ CD8+ T cells from blood. Subset here: CD45RO-CCR7+CD27+CD95- naive CD8+ T cells expressing CXCR3 (TNR3+). CDR3 amino acids: CASSQELLINEQFF.